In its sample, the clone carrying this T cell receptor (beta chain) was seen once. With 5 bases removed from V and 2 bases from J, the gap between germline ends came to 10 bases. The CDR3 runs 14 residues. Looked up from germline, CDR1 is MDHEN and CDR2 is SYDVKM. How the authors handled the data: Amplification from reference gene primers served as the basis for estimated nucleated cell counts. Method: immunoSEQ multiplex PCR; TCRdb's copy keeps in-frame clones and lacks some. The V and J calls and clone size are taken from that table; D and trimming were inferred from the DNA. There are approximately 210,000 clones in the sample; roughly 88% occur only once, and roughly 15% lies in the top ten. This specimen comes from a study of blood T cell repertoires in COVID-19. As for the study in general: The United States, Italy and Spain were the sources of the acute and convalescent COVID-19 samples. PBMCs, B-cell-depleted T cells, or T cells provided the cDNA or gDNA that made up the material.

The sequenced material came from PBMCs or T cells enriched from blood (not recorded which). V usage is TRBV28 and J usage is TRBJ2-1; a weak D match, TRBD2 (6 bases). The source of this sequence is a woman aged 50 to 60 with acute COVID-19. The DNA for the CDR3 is TGTGCCAGCAGTAAGGCGGGACCCTACAATGAGCAGTTCTTC. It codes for CASSKAGPYNEQFF.